These 19 T cell receptor beta chains share one sample of origin, sequenced in a study of blood T cell repertoires in COVID-19. Some clones are missing from TCRdb's copy, which holds only in-frame ones; the method was immunoSEQ multiplex PCR. Of roughly 480,000 clones in the sample, approximately 92% were seen once. The sample comprised peripheral blood. The receptor set was obtained from a man younger than 30 with COVID-19, enrolled during active disease.

This clone was detected only once. The gene calls are TRBV2 and TRBJ1-2, with TRBD1 identical over 7 bases. From germline, CDR1 is SNHLY and CDR2 FYNNEI. V was pared by 5 bases and J by 4 bases, with 10 bases of the junction left unmatched. CDR3 length: 15 amino acids. CDR3 nucleotides: TGTGCCAGCAGTTCCCTCGGGACAGTAGGCTATGGCTACACCTTC. This gives the protein CASSSLGTVGYGYTF.

The chain carries TRBV2 and TRBJ1-4; D ambiguous. Germline CDR1 SNHLY, CDR2 FYNNEI. The CDR3 contains 13 residues. V lost 3 bases and J 4 bases, leaving 6 bases between the germline ends. CDR3 amino acids: CASSDRHNEKLFF. CDR3 coding DNA: TGTGCCAGCAGTGACAGACATAATGAAAAACTGTTTTTT.

The rearrangement uses TRBV4-1 and TRBJ2-2; perhaps TRBD2 as D (6 bases). Germline CDR1 and CDR2: MGHRA and YSYEKL. The CDR3 extends over 15 amino acids. V was trimmed by 0 bases and J by 5 bases, leaving 10 bases between them. CDR3 residues: CASSQEGGGTGELFF. CDR3 DNA: TGCGCCAGCAGCCAAGAGGGAGGTGGGACCGGGGAGCTGTTTTTT.

The rearrangement joins TRBV6-5 to TRBJ1-1; the D is unclear. V lost 0 bases to trimming and J lost 2 bases, with 13 bases between them. Germline lookup yields CDR1 MNHEY and CDR2 SVGAGI. The CDR3 totals 16 residues. The DNA for the CDR3 is TGTGCCAGCAGTTACTCTAGCGTGGCGCGAAACACTGAAGCTTTCTTT. Amino acid sequence: CASSYSSVARNTEAFF.

This clone was seen once. The chain has TRBV27 and TRBJ1-5, with TRBD1 as a possible D gene (6 bases). Looked up from germline, CDR1 is MNHEY and CDR2 is SMNVEV (reference sequence). The V end was cut by 3 bases, the J end by 3 bases, with 9 bases between. CDR3 size: 14 residues. The CDR3 protein is CASSFQGINQPQHF. In DNA, the CDR3 is TGTGCCAGCAGTTTCCAGGGGATCAATCAGCCCCAGCATTTT.

This chain uses TRBV20-1 with TRBJ1-4; D not certain. The V and J ends lost 4 bases and 6 bases respectively, with 3 bases between them. CDR3 size: 10 residues. Germline values: CDR1 DFQATT, CDR2 SNEGSKA (reference sequence). The CDR3 DNA follows: TGCAGTGCTATAGATGAAAAACTGTTTTTT. This codes for CSAIDEKLFF.

The gene calls are TRBV5-1 and TRBJ1-4; D uncertain. Trimming left V 0 bases short and J 8 bases short, with 11 bases between. Germline V gives CDR1 SGHRS, CDR2 YFSETQ. The CDR3 is 14 amino acids. In nucleotides, the CDR3 is TGCGCCAGCAGCTTGGGGGTTAACGGGGAAAAACTGTTTTTT. Its translation: CASSLGVNGEKLFF.

The chain recombines TRBV27 with TRBJ2-7; the match to TRBD1 covers 10 bases. Germline V gene sequence: CDR1 MNHEY, CDR2 SMNVEV (reference sequence). The junction had 3 bases not matched to a gene; V was cut back by 2 bases and J by 2 bases. This CDR3 contains 15 residues. Written as DNA, the CDR3 is TGTGCCAGCAGTTTAGGGACAGGGGTAGCCTACGAGCAGTACTTC. Protein: CASSLGTGVAYEQYF.

The chain joins TRBV4-1 to TRBJ1-5; D gene unclear. The CDR3 covers 15 residues. Germline CDR1 is MGHRA and CDR2 is YSYEKL. Trimming took off 3 bases at V and 2 bases at J, with 11 bases between the two ends. The CDR3 nucleotides read TGCGCCAGCAGCCACCACGCGGGAGGCAATCAGCCCCAGCATTTT. Residues: CASSHHAGGNQPQHF.

Details on this clone: Other DNA sequences from this sample encode an identical CDR3 as well. The V call is TRBV6-5, the J call TRBJ1-2; 10 nucleotides agree with TRBD1. Germline values: CDR1 MNHEY, CDR2 SVGAGI. The V segment lost 6 bases and the J segment 5 bases; nucleotides outside the gene matches: 3. CDR3 size: 13 residues. The CDR3 DNA reads TGTGCCAGCAGCCGGGACAGGGGTTATGGCTACACCTTC. The encoded protein is CASSRDRGYGYTF.

CDR3 region: CASSEASGKGTDTQYF. CDR3 nucleotides: TGTGCCAGCAGTGAGGCTAGCGGAAAAGGCACAGATACGCAGTATTTT. The chain links TRBV6-1 to TRBJ2-3; 7 nucleotides align to TRBD2. The CDR3 runs 16 residues. J gave up 1 base and V 3 bases, and 7 bases lay outside the gene matches. Germline loops: CDR1 MNHNS, CDR2 SASEGT.

This clone was observed a handful of times. This sequence joins TRBV7-8 and TRBJ1-5; tentatively, D is TRBD1 (6 bases). The CDR3 is made up of 15 amino acids. With 0 bases removed from V and 5 bases from J, the gap between germline ends came to 11 bases. Germline assignment: CDR1 SGHVS and CDR2 FQNEAQ. The CDR3 region has the DNA TGTGCCAGCAGCTTAGCGCTCAGGGGAGATCAGCCCCAGCATTTT. Amino acids: CASSLALRGDQPQHF.

This sequence joins TRBV10-3 and TRBJ1-5; D gene unclear. Germline V lookup: CDR1 ENHRY, CDR2 SYGVKD. With 5 bases removed from V and 5 bases from J, the gap between germline ends came to 10 bases. The CDR3 length is 13 residues. Here the CDR3 reads CAISKSRDQPQHF. The CDR3 nucleotides are TGTGCCATCAGTAAAAGCCGAGATCAGCCCCAGCATTTT.

The chain couples TRBV7-6 to TRBJ2-3; possibly TRBD1 for D (5 bases). The CDR3 is 15 residues long. Looked up from germline, CDR1 is SGHVS and CDR2 is FNYEAQ. V lost 0 bases and J 3 bases, leaving 10 bases between the germline ends. The CDR3 DNA sequence: TGTGCCAGCAGCTTAGCCTCCGACAGTACAGATACGCAGTATTTT. It encodes CASSLASDSTDTQYF.

This chain links TRBV5-1 with TRBJ2-7, with TRBD1 as a possible D gene (7 bases). Trimming removed 0 bases from V and 2 bases from J, with 12 bases in between. Germline lookup yields CDR1 SGHRS and CDR2 YFSETQ. CDR3 size: 15 residues. The chain's CDR3 is CASSLGDREAYEQYF. The DNA of the CDR3 is TGCGCCAGCAGCTTGGGAGACAGGGAGGCCTACGAGCAGTACTTC.

The V and J genes are TRBV27 and TRBJ1-2, with 11 bases that match TRBD1. Trimming cost V 5 bases and J 1 base; bases outside gene matches: 6. The CDR3 loop spans 16 amino acids. Germline CDR1 and CDR2: MNHEY and SMNVEV (reference sequence). The CDR3 reads CASSPRTGGGNYGYTF. In DNA form, the CDR3 reads TGTGCCAGCAGTCCGAGGACAGGGGGCGGTAACTATGGCTACACCTTC.

This chain links TRBV9 with TRBJ1-3; perhaps TRBD1 as D (5 bases). Trimming left V 3 bases short and J 5 bases short, with 9 bases between. Germline V gene lookup returns CDR1 SGDLS and CDR2 YYNGEE. CDR3 size: 13 residues. DNA for the CDR3: TGTGCCAGCAGCGCAGGGTCCCGAAACACCATATATTTT. It translates to CASSAGSRNTIYF.

This chain uses TRBV19 with TRBJ2-7; no clear D. V lost 4 bases, J lost 4 bases, and 5 bases lay in between. The CDR3 runs 11 residues. The germline V gene has CDR1 LNHDA and CDR2 SQIVND (reference sequence). Written as DNA, the CDR3 is TGTGCCAGTAGTACAGGTTACGAGCAGTACTTC. Encoded protein: CASSTGYEQYF. Looking up the rest from reference TRBV19 and TRBJ2-7 gives the full variable domain: DGGITQSPKYLFRKEGQNVTLSCEQNLNHDAMYWYRQDPGQGLRLIYYSQIVNDFQKGDIAEGYSVSREKKESFPLTVTSAQKNPTAFYLCASSTGYEQYFGPGTRLTVT.

This clone appeared a few times. The chain joins TRBV6-2 or TRBV6-3 to TRBJ2-7, with TRBD2 as a possible D gene (5 bases). Germline loops: CDR1 MNHEY, CDR2 SVGEGT. The CDR3 spans 15 residues. Trimming took off 5 bases at V and 0 bases at J, with 14 bases between the two ends. The CDR3 nucleotides read TGTGCCAGCAGTCCCGGCGGGTGGAGCTCCTACGAGCAGTACTTC. Translating it yields CASSPGGWSSYEQYF.